The 17 T cell receptor beta chains in this list originate from one sample, sequenced in a study of blood T cell repertoires in COVID-19. Method: immunoSEQ multiplex PCR; TCRdb's copy keeps in-frame clones and lacks some. This sample has about 180,000 clones, with about 85% found just once. The sample taken for sequencing was peripheral blood. These receptor sequences come from a woman aged 25 to 45 with active or convalescent COVID-19.

J is TRBJ2-7 and V is TRBV13, with D possibly being TRBD2 (5 bases). CDR1 is PRHDT, CDR2 FYEKMQ, per germline (reference sequence). The V and J ends lost 4 bases and 0 bases respectively, with 10 bases between them. The CDR3 extends over 14 amino acids. DNA for the CDR3: TGTGCCAGCAGCTCCGTGGGGAGCTCCTACGAGCAGTACTTC. Translated: CASSSVGSSYEQYF.

The chain recombines TRBV3-1 (or the pseudogene TRBV3-2) with TRBJ1-6; possible D gene TRBD1, 5 bases. CDR1 is LGHDT and CDR2 is YNNKEL in the germline V gene (reference sequence). Trimming shortened V by 1 base and J by 0 bases, and 10 bases separated the two germline ends. This CDR3 has 17 amino acids. DNA of the CDR3: TGTGCCAGCAGCCAAGTTCGACAGCTCTCCTATAATTCACCCCTCCACTTT. Translated: CASSQVRQLSYNSPLHF.

The chain combines TRBV6-5 with TRBJ2-7, with D maybe TRBD2 (6 bases). The V end lost 9 bases, the J end lost 7 bases, and 13 bases lay between the germline ends. The CDR3 is 11 residues long. Germline V gene lookup returns CDR1 MNHEY and CDR2 SVGAGI. CDR3 amino acids: CASGGAWEQYF. The CDR3 DNA follows: TGTGCCAGTGGAGGGGCTTGGGAGCAGTACTTC.

V and J are TRBV19 and TRBJ1-1; D is possibly TRBD1 (5 bases). CDR3 length equals 14 residues. The V and J ends lost 7 bases and 0 bases respectively, with 12 bases between them. Germline V lookup: CDR1 LNHDA, CDR2 SQIVND (reference sequence). The CDR3 DNA is TGTGCCAGTAATTATCCAGGGCTGAACACTGAAGCTTTCTTT. Translated: CASNYPGLNTEAFF.

This chain joins TRBV6-5 and TRBJ1-1, with 8 positions matching TRBD1. This CDR3 has 15 amino acids. Germline-derived CDR1 and CDR2 are MNHEY and SVGAGI. Germline trimming cut 7 bases from V and 1 base from J; bases unmatched to any gene: 8. As DNA, the CDR3 is TGTGCCAGCACCAGGACAGGGCGTAGGAACACTGAAGCTTTCTTT. Its protein product is CASTRTGRRNTEAFF.

The rearrangement links TRBV5-6 to TRBJ1-3; D possibly corresponds to TRBD1 (5 bases). CDR3 length equals 14 residues. Germline V gene lookup returns CDR1 SGHDT and CDR2 YYEEEE. With 1 base removed from V and 9 bases from J, the gap between germline ends came to 14 bases. CDR3 nucleotides: TGTGCCAGCAGCTTGCAGGGCCTCTTGGGCACCATATATTTT. As protein: CASSLQGLLGTIYF.

This chain uses TRBV7-2 with TRBJ1-1; the match to TRBD1 covers 7 bases. The CDR3 contains 14 residues. V gave up 5 bases and J gave up 4 bases; unmatched junction bases: 7. In germline, CDR1 is SGHTA, CDR2 FQGNSA. This CDR3 is CASSPPQGRTEAFF. The CDR3 bases are TGTGCCAGCAGCCCTCCACAGGGGCGCACTGAAGCTTTCTTT.

V and J are TRBV15 and TRBJ2-7, with TRBD2 matching over 11 bases. CDR3 length: 15 residues. V lost 0 bases, J lost 4 bases, and 2 bases stayed unmatched. Germline CDR1 and CDR2: LNHNV and YYDKDF (reference sequence). The chain's CDR3 is CATSREPSGRYEQYF. DNA for the CDR3: TGTGCCACCAGCAGAGAACCTAGCGGGAGGTACGAGCAGTACTTC.

The rearrangement links TRBV19 to TRBJ1-2; no firm D call. The CDR3 totals 15 residues. V lost 10 bases, J lost 1 base, and 19 bases lay in between. CDR1 LNHDA and CDR2 SQIVND come from the germline V gene (reference sequence). The CDR3 is CATEGPGLVNYGYTF. DNA of the CDR3: TGTGCCACTGAAGGACCCGGACTGGTTAACTATGGCTACACCTTC.

The chain links TRBV7-9 to TRBJ1-1, with TRBD1 matching over 7 bases. The CDR3 runs to 16 residues. V trimming: 3 bases; J trimming: 1 base; junction bases outside the gene matches: 8. Germline V lookup: CDR1 SEHNR, CDR2 FQNEAQ (reference sequence). The CDR3 bases are TGTGCCAGCAGCTTGGCAGGGGGAATGAGGAACACTGAAGCTTTCTTT. Encoded protein: CASSLAGGMRNTEAFF.

The V call is TRBV19, the J call TRBJ1-6; 7 bases line up with TRBD1. Germline CDR1 LNHDA, CDR2 SQIVND (reference sequence). J gave up 7 bases and V 4 bases, and 4 bases lay outside the gene matches. CDR3 length: 14 residues. CDR3 region: CASSKAGGNSPLHF. CDR3 DNA sequence: TGTGCCAGTAGTAAGGCAGGGGGGAATTCACCCCTCCACTTT.

The chain has TRBV19 and TRBJ1-2, with 7 nucleotides matching TRBD1. Germline CDR1 is LNHDA and CDR2 is SQIVND (reference sequence). The trim removed 0 bases at V and 2 bases at J, leaving 3 bases unmatched. The CDR3 spans 15 residues. CDR3 protein: CASSIDPQGNYGYTF. CDR3 coding DNA: TGTGCCAGTAGTATAGATCCACAGGGGAACTATGGCTACACCTTC.

This chain uses TRBV18 with TRBJ1-1; 7 nucleotides line up with TRBD1. Losses at the gene ends were 5 bases for V and 4 bases for J; bases not matched to a gene: 10. The CDR3 spans 15 residues. The germline gives CDR1 KGHSH, CDR2 LQKENI. The CDR3 loop is CASSATGVLGTEAFF. As DNA, the CDR3 is TGTGCCAGCTCAGCTACAGGGGTTCTCGGCACTGAAGCTTTCTTT.

V usage is TRBV29-1 and J usage is TRBJ1-4; D is uncertain. This CDR3 has 10 residues. CDR1 is SQVTM, CDR2 ANQGSEA, per germline. The V gene lost 7 bases and the J gene lost 6 bases, with 6 bases spanning the gap. CDR3 residues: CSARDEKLFF. The CDR3 DNA reads as TGCAGCGCCCGAGATGAAAAACTGTTTTTT.

This chain links TRBV6-1 with TRBJ2-7, with TRBD1 matching over 8 bases. With 0 bases clipped from V and 2 bases from J, the junction kept 9 bases outside the gene matches. The germline CDR1 and CDR2 sequences are MNHNS and SASEGT. CDR3 length: 17 residues. The DNA for the CDR3 is TGTGCCAGCAGTGAAGCGGGGTGGGGGACAGGTACCTACGAGCAGTACTTC. Translated, it gives CASSEAGWGTGTYEQYF.

This clone was recorded only once. This sequence joins TRBV4-1 and TRBJ1-1; tentatively, D is TRBD1 (6 bases). This CDR3 spans 16 amino acids. Trimming removed 0 bases from V and 5 bases from J, with 16 bases in between. Germline V gene lookup returns CDR1 MGHRA and CDR2 YSYEKL. The DNA of the CDR3 is TGCGCCAGCAGCCAAGAGCAGGGGAAGCGGAAAACTGAAGCTTTCTTT. Residues: CASSQEQGKRKTEAFF.

This chain links TRBV19 with TRBJ1-5; the match to TRBD1 covers 11 bases. Trimming at V came to 5 bases and at J to 0 bases, leaving 3 bases not matched to a gene. The CDR3 has 16 residues. Germline values: CDR1 LNHDA, CDR2 SQIVND (reference sequence). As DNA, the CDR3 is TGTGCCAGTAGTGGTGGACAGGGGGCTAGCAATCAGCCCCAGCATTTT. It codes for CASSGGQGASNQPQHF. Looking up the rest from reference TRBV19 and TRBJ1-5 gives the full variable domain: DGGITQSPKYLFRKEGQNVTLSCEQNLNHDAMYWYRQDPGQGLRLIYYSQIVNDFQKGDIAEGYSVSREKKESFPLTVTSAQKNPTAFYLCASSGGQGASNQPQHFGDGTRLSIL.